This paragraph reports one T cell receptor (beta chain). This clone is a singleton in its sample. It lacks a known antigen. Base quality data are lacking; no much larger clone is found one base away. This specimen's treatment or condition label, interpreted: oral pan-JAK inhibitor, 5-10 mg twice daily. Lesional scalp punch biopsies and peripheral blood were collected from alopecia areata patients. After PBMCs were isolated by density centrifugation and stained for CD3, CD4 and CD8, a FACSAria was used to sort CD4+ and CD8+ T cells. This specimen belongs to a study of CD8+ T cells in alopecia areata (dated by TCRdb to the late 2010s). The study in broad terms: Treated patients were enrolled in an open-label pilot trial of oral tofacitinib, 5 to 10 mg twice daily, for moderate-to-severe alopecia areata. Patients received tofacitinib for 6 to 18 months and were then followed off drug for 6 months to check for delayed response and recurrence. Patients on tofacitinib were biopsied at baseline and after 4 and 24 weeks of treatment, and several of the patients also had a later scalp biopsy. RNA was extracted with the PAXgene miRNA kit for fixed scalp, the miRNeasy kit for PBMCs, and the RNeasy kit for mouse skin. The study used high-throughput TCRbeta sequencing to examine T cell clonal expansion in alopecia areata, in both the C3H/HeJ mouse model and human patients. Disease severity in treated patients was measured with the SALT score, which quantifies the percentage of affected scalp surface area. Human TCRbeta sequencing covered scalp tissue and sorted CD4+ and CD8+ peripheral blood T cells from patchy and totalis/universalis alopecia areata patients and healthy controls. TCRbeta CDR3 regions were amplified by immunoSEQ multiplex PCR with 35 Vbeta forward and 13 Jbeta reverse primers. Clonality in the scalp was compared among normal scalp (n=4), patchy alopecia areata scalp (n=8), and alopecia totalis/universalis scalp (n=8). What the research found in general, with its limitations: Shared TCR sequences between patients were less evident than in mice, which may be partly attributable to HLA diversity in the patient population. Because the treated cohort was small and included a single nonresponder, larger studies are needed to assess links between baseline CD8+ expansion and response. Higher clonality and more expanded CD8+ clones were observed in lesional scalp than in normal scalp, particularly in alopecia totalis/universalis, a finding suggestive of antigenic drive. During tofacitinib treatment, many expanded lesional clones stuck around in both scalp and blood, and this persistence may partly explain why relapse happens after treatment is stopped. Tofacitinib significantly decreased scalp clonality and the number of expanded CD8+ clones among the top 100 scalp clones. Unlike mouse skin, where gammadelta T cells dominate, normal human skin contains resident alphabeta T cells that get sequenced too, which complicates analysis of the scalp TCR repertoire.

Libraries were prepared through the immunoSEQ multiplex PCR assay. To provide template for TCR sequencing, every sample had RNA extracted and reverse transcribed into cDNA. First-strand cDNA was synthesized using SuperScript III with a 2:1 mix of oligo-dT and random hexamers. Amplification bias was assessed with a synthetic immune receptor repertoire, and residual bias was removed computationally. Regarding the original processing steps: After raw reads were preprocessed to remove errors, the CDR3 was defined following IMGT conventions as running from the conserved cysteine to phenylalanine. To get clonality, Shannon entropy was normalized by log2 of the number of productive unique TCRs and the result was subtracted from 1. Scalp TCRbeta sequences were cross-referenced with sorted blood CD4 and CD8 repertoires so that the CD4 or CD8 identity of scalp clones could be inferred. TCRdb stores this immuneACCESS table with in-frame sequences only. Part of the clones is absent; in the studies checked, under half of the shortfall reflects unresolved V genes, and no reason is known for the rest. The V and J calls and clone size come from that table; D and trimming were worked out from the DNA. This sample comprises around 190,000 clones, approximately 67% of them detected only once. The ten largest clones take up approximately 1.4% of the sample.

The germline ends are 9 bases apart after V is trimmed by 0 bases and J by 7 bases. Including the terminal cysteine and phenylalanine, the CDR3 comprises 13 residues. CDR3 DNA is the only sequence kept; it has 39 bases, read in frame from the first base. CDR1 and CDR2 were assigned from the germline V gene as SGHVS and FQNEAQ. Sample: CD4+ T cells sorted from blood, taken at approximately week 49, from a patient treated with tofacitinib. This clonotype was obtained from a human donor with alopecia areata. The rearranged chain carries TRBV7-8 and TRBJ1-2; 5 matching bases give a weak D call of TRBD1. The sequenced DNA is TGTGCCAGCAGCTTAGCGGGGGGAGGTGGCTACACCTTC. Translated, it reads CASSLAGGGGYTF.